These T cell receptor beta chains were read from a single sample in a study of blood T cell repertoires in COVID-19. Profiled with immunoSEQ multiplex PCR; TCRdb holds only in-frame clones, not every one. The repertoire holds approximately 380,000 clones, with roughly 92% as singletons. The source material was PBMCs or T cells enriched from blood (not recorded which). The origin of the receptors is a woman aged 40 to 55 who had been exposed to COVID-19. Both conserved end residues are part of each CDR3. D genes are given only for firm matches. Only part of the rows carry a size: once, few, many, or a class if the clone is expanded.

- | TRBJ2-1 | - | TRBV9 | CASSPGSAGAYNEQFF | TGTGCCAGCAGCCCGGGTAGCGCAGGAGCCTACAATGAGCAGTTCTTC
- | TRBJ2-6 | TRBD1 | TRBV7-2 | CASTRTGASSGANVLTF | TGTGCCAGCACCCGGACAGGGGCGAGCTCTGGGGCCAACGTCCTGACTTTC
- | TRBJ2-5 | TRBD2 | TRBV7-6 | CASSSRTSGMKETQYF | TGTGCCAGCAGCTCTAGGACTAGCGGGATGAAAGAGACCCAGTACTTC
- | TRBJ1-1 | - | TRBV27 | CASKKGVNTEAFF | TGTGCCAGCAAGAAGGGGGTGAACACTGAAGCTTTCTTT
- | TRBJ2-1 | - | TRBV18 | CASSPPGIGYNEQFF | TGTGCCAGCTCACCACCCGGGATAGGGTACAATGAGCAGTTCTTC
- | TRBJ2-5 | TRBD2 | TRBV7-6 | CASSLGTSGGSETQYF | TGTGCCAGCAGCTTGGGGACTAGCGGGGGGTCAGAGACCCAGTACTTC
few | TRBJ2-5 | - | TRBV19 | CASSPAGFRETQYF | TGTGCCAGTAGTCCCGCCGGGTTTCGGGAGACCCAGTACTTC
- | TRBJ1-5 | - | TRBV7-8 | CASSLLTGFDYSNQPQHF | TGTGCCAGCAGCTTGCTGACCGGGTTCGATTATAGCAATCAGCCCCAGCATTTT
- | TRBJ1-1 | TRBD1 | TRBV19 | CASSMGQGGNTEAFF | TGTGCCAGTAGTATGGGACAGGGAGGGAACACTGAAGCTTTCTTT
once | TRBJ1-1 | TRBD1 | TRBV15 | CATSSGGGQGNTEAFF | TGTGCCACCAGCAGTGGGGGGGGACAGGGGAACACTGAAGCTTTCTTT
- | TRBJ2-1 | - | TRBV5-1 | CASRGTLSSYNEQFF | TGCGCCAGCCGGGGAACCCTATCCTCCTACAATGAGCAGTTCTTC
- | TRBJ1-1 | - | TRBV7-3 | CASSLLYETEAFF | TGTGCCAGCAGCTTACTATACGAGACTGAAGCTTTCTTT
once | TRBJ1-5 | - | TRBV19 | CASSWAGRGPQHF | TGTGCCAGTAGCTGGGCAGGGAGGGGGCCCCAGCATTTT
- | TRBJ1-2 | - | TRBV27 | CASSFSGYGYTF | TGTGCCAGCAGTTTTTCGGGGTATGGCTACACCTTC
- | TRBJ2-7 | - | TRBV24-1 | CATSDPGPAGEQYF | TGTGCCACCAGTGACCCGGGACCGGCGGGGGAGCAGTACTTC
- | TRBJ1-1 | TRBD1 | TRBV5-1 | CASSLRLTGGFSDTEAFF | TGCGCCAGCAGCTTAAGGCTCACAGGGGGCTTTTCGGACACTGAAGCTTTCTTT
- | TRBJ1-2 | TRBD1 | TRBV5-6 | CASSAPTGAGYGYTF | TGTGCCAGCAGCGCCCCGACAGGGGCTGGCTATGGCTACACCTTC
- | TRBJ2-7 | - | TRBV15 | CATSRAEQGVREQYF | TGTGCCACCAGCAGAGCTGAACAGGGTGTACGCGAGCAGTACTTC
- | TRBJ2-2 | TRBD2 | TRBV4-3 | CASSQELGRGGGELFF | TGCGCCAGCAGCCAAGAACTCGGGAGGGGCGGCGGGGAGCTGTTTTTT
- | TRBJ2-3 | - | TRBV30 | CAWSVGGIPDTQYF | TGTGCCTGGAGTGTCGGAGGGATCCCAGATACGCAGTATTTT
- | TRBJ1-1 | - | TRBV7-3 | CASSLLPTMNTEAFF | TGTGCCAGCAGCTTATTACCGACAATGAACACTGAAGCTTTCTTT
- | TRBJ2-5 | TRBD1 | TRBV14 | CASSHLQGWQETQYF | TGTGCCAGCAGCCACTTACAGGGGTGGCAAGAGACCCAGTACTTC
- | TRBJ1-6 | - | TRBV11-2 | CASSLAGANNSPLHF | TGTGCCAGCAGCTTAGCAGGGGCAAATAATTCACCCCTCCACTTT
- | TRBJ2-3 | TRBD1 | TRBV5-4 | CASSFRGTGKDTQYF | TGTGCCAGCAGCTTTAGAGGGACAGGGAAAGATACGCAGTATTTT
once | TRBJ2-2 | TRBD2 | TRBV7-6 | CASSSGLAGGTGELFF | TGTGCCAGCAGCTCGGGACTAGCGGGGGGCACCGGGGAGCTGTTTTTT
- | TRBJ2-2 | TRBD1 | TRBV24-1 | CATSDRQGLNTGELFF | TGTGCCACCAGTGACCGACAGGGCCTGAACACCGGGGAGCTGTTTTTT
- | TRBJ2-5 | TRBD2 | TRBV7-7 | CASSLRPSGGQETQYF | TGTGCTAGCAGCTTAAGGCCTAGCGGGGGACAAGAGACCCAGTACTTC
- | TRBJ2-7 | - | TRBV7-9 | CASSLEGGAHEQYF | TGTGCCAGCAGCTTAGAAGGGGGGGCTCACGAGCAGTACTTC
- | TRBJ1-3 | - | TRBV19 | CASSPPGNSGNTIYF | TGTGCCAGTAGTCCCCCCGGGAATTCTGGAAACACCATATATTTT
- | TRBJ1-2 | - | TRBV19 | CASSNQGQISFYGYTF | TGTGCCAGTAGTAATCAGGGGCAGATTTCATTCTATGGCTACACCTTC
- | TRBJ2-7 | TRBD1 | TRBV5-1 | CASSFPGQGVYEQYF | TGCGCCAGCAGCTTCCCGGGACAGGGAGTCTACGAGCAGTACTTC
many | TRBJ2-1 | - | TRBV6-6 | CASSFAAEQFF | TGTGCCAGCAGTTTCGCGGCGGAGCAGTTCTTC
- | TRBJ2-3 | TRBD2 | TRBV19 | CASSPKIAGLVTSTDTQYF | TGTGCCAGTAGTCCCAAAATAGCGGGATTAGTAACTAGCACAGATACGCAGTATTTT
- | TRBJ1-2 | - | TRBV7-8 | CASSLALGNDYGYTF | TGTGCCAGCAGCTTAGCGCTCGGGAATGACTATGGCTACACCTTC
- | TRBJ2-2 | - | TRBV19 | CASSAISAGTGELFF | TGTGCCAGTAGTGCCATATCTGCGGGGACCGGGGAGCTGTTTTTT
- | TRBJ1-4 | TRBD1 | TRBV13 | CASSKTGTGVEKLFF | TGTGCCAGCAGCAAAACCGGGACAGGGGTCGAAAAACTGTTTTTT
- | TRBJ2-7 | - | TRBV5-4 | CASSLGPLGGAEGEQYF | TGTGCCAGCAGCTTGGGGCCCCTTGGTGGAGCGGAAGGCGAGCAGTACTTC
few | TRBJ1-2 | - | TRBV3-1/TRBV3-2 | CASSQAGRGYGYTF | TGTGCCAGCAGCCAAGCGGGCCGGGGCTATGGCTACACCTTC
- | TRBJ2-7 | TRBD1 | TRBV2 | CASSETRTGREQYF | TGTGCCAGCAGTGAAACTCGGACAGGGCGCGAGCAGTACTTC
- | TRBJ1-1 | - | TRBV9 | CASSYVSGLNTEAFF | TGTGCCAGCAGTTACGTCTCAGGGTTGAACACTGAAGCTTTCTTT
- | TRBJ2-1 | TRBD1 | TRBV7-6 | CASSLAPRQGSEQFF | TGTGCCAGCAGCTTAGCCCCTAGACAGGGCAGTGAGCAGTTCTTC
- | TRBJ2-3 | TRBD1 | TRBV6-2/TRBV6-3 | CASSPGQGFWASTDTQYF | TGTGCCAGCAGCCCGGGACAGGGTTTTTGGGCTAGCACAGATACGCAGTATTTT
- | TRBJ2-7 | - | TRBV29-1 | CSVESPRSYEQYF | TGCAGCGTTGAATCCCCCCGCTCCTACGAGCAGTACTTC
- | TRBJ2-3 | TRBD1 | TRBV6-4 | CASSAGTGSGTQYF | TGTGCCAGCAGCGCTGGGACAGGGTCGGGCACGCAGTATTTT
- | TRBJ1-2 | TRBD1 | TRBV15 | CATSSLPGQGASGYTF | TGTGCCACCAGCAGCTTACCGGGACAGGGGGCGTCGGGCTACACCTTC
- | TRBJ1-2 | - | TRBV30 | CAWSLGPLRRDPGNDYGYTF | TGTGCCTGGAGTCTAGGGCCCCTGCGGCGGGACCCAGGGAACGACTATGGCTACACCTTC